Listed below are T cell receptor beta chains from one sample, sequenced in a study of technical replicates of blood from a handful of donors. Profiled with immunoSEQ multiplex PCR; TCRdb holds only in-frame clones, not every one. The data contain tens of thousands of clones, 95% to 97% of them singletons. Specimen: T cells isolated from PBMCs. The receptors derive from a human donor in good health. Both conserved end residues are part of each CDR3. D genes are given only for firm matches. Clone size is shown for a subset of rows, as once, few, many or a class of expanded clone.

j_call v_call d_call clone_size cdr3_nt cdr3_aa
TRBJ2-7 TRBV7-2 . . TGTGCCAGCAGCTTAGGAGGATTTGGGTACGAGCAGTACTTC CASSLGGFGYEQYF
TRBJ1-5 TRBV7-8 TRBD1 . TGTGCCAGCAGCTCTGGGACAGCTAATCAGCCCCAGCATTTT CASSSGTANQPQHF
TRBJ2-7 TRBV7-2 TRBD1 . TGTGCCAGCAGCTGGGACAGGGGGAGCTCCTACGAGCAGTACTTC CASSWDRGSSYEQYF
TRBJ1-1 TRBV11-3 . . TGTGCCAGCAGCTTAGAGGTATATGGAGGGCACACTGAAGCTTTCTTT CASSLEVYGGHTEAFF
TRBJ1-5 TRBV7-2 TRBD1 . TGTGCCAGCAGCTTCGGAGGCAACCTGGGACAGGGGGTCCAGCCCCAGCATTTT CASSFGGNLGQGVQPQHF
TRBJ2-7 TRBV13 TRBD1 . TGTGCCAGCAGCCTCGGACAGGGGACCTACGAGCAGTACTTC CASSLGQGTYEQYF
TRBJ2-3 TRBV4-1 TRBD2 . TGCGCCAGCAGCCAAGGCTTTCTAGCGGGAGGGAAGACAGATACGCAGTATTTT CASSQGFLAGGKTDTQYF
TRBJ2-2 TRBV6-5 TRBD2 . TGTGCCAGCAGTCTCCGGGACTATGCCCGGGAGCTGTTTTTT CASSLRDYARELFF
TRBJ1-5 TRBV2 . . TGTGCCAGCAGGGCTCAAACCGTAATAAATCAGCCCCAGCATTTT CASRAQTVINQPQHF
TRBJ1-2 TRBV5-1 . . TGCGCCAGCAGCTCGAGAGGACACCCGTATGGCTACACCTTC CASSSRGHPYGYTF
TRBJ2-1 TRBV4-1 . . TGCGCCAGCAGCCAAGACAGGGTCCATGAGCAGTTCTTC CASSQDRVHEQFF
TRBJ2-7 TRBV19 TRBD1 . TGTGCCAGTAGTCCCCAAGGCCCCGGACAGGGGGGATCCTACGAGCAGTACTTC CASSPQGPGQGGSYEQYF
TRBJ2-1 TRBV7-9 . . TGTGCCAGCAGCTTAAATTCAGGGATAAATGAGCAGTTCTTC CASSLNSGINEQFF
TRBJ1-1 TRBV27 TRBD1 . TGTGCCAGCAGTATACAGGGGGCTGGAAGCACTGAAGCTTTCTTT CASSIQGAGSTEAFF
TRBJ2-2 TRBV13 TRBD1 . TGTGCCAGCAGCCTCAAGGGGGCAGCCGGGGAGCTGTTTTTT CASSLKGAAGELFF
TRBJ2-1 TRBV4-1 TRBD2 . TGCGCCAGCAGCCCTACTAGCGGGGTTTACAATGAGCAGTTCTTC CASSPTSGVYNEQFF
TRBJ1-5 TRBV2 TRBD1 . TGTGCCAGCGACGGACAGGGGTGGAATCAGCCCCAGCATTTT CASDGQGWNQPQHF
TRBJ2-1 TRBV4-1 TRBD2 . TGCGCCAGCAGCCAAGTTTTGGCGGGAGGGCCCTACAATGAGCAGTTCTTC CASSQVLAGGPYNEQFF
TRBJ1-6 TRBV19 . . TGTGCCAGTACCTCCGGAAGGGGCCATTCACCCCTCCACTTT CASTSGRGHSPLHF
TRBJ2-1 TRBV11-2 TRBD2 . TGTGCCAGCAGCCGTTACCTAGCGGGAGGGAGCAATGAGCAGTTCTTC CASSRYLAGGSNEQFF
TRBJ1-6 TRBV6-5 TRBD1 . TGTGCCAGCAGACGCGACAGGGGCAATTCACCCCTCCACTTT CASRRDRGNSPLHF
TRBJ1-2 TRBV6-5 TRBD1 . TGTGCCAGCAGACATGGACAGGGGTTCAACTATGGCTACACCTTC CASRHGQGFNYGYTF
TRBJ2-7 TRBV25-1 . . TGTGCCAGCAGGGACAGCTGGTCCTACGAGCAGTACTTC CASRDSWSYEQYF
TRBJ2-3 TRBV21-1 . . TGTGCCAGCAGCACCACCGGGACTACTAATACGCAGTATTTT CASSTTGTTNTQYF
TRBJ1-6 TRBV15 . . TGTGCCACCGAGGGTGGATCCTATAATTCACCCCTCCACTTT CATEGGSYNSPLHF
TRBJ2-1 TRBV19 TRBD1 . TGTGCCAGTAGTATAGATCGGGACAGGGTATCCTACAATGAGCAGTTCTTC CASSIDRDRVSYNEQFF
TRBJ2-7 TRBV6-1 . . TGTGCCAGTAGCGTGGAGCAGTACTTC CASSVEQYF
TRBJ2-1 TRBV11-2 . few TGTGCCAGCAGCTTACAGACTAGGTCGGGCAATGAGCAGTTCTTC CASSLQTRSGNEQFF
TRBJ1-1 TRBV27 . . TGTGCCAGCAGTATAACAGGGTGGACTGAAGCTTTCTTT CASSITGWTEAFF
TRBJ2-1 TRBV4-1 TRBD2 . TGCGCCAGCAGCCAAGTAGGCTCTAGCGGGGTTGAGCAGTTCTTC CASSQVGSSGVEQFF
TRBJ2-7 TRBV19 TRBD2 . TGTGCCAGTAGGCGACTAGCGGCCCCTCCCTACGAGCAGTACTTC CASRRLAAPPYEQYF
TRBJ1-1 TRBV15 . . TGTGCCACCAGCAGAGAAAAGAGTATGAACACTGAAGCTTTCTTT CATSREKSMNTEAFF
TRBJ2-7 TRBV14 . . TGTGCCAGCAGCCAAAAGACACAGGGTGGACCCGGCTCCTACGAGCAGTACTTC CASSQKTQGGPGSYEQYF
TRBJ2-7 TRBV5-4 TRBD1 . TGTGCCAGCAGCGTTGGTGGGACAGGGGGGAAATACGAGCAGTACTTC CASSVGGTGGKYEQYF
TRBJ1-3 TRBV5-1 . once TGCGCCAGCAGCTCCAGGGGAACGGCTGGAAACACCATATATTTT CASSSRGTAGNTIYF
TRBJ2-3 TRBV25-1 . . TGTGCCAGCAGTGAATATATCCGGGCAGGGGCGAAGGATACGCAGTATTTT CASSEYIRAGAKDTQYF
TRBJ1-2 TRBV7-6 . . TGTGCCAGCAGCCTTTCAGGGGCGAACTATGGCTACACCTTC CASSLSGANYGYTF
TRBJ1-1 TRBV14 . once TGTGCCAGCAGCCAATACGGGCAGGGTAGAGCTGAAGCTTTCTTT CASSQYGQGRAEAFF
TRBJ2-1 TRBV28 . . TGTGCCAGCAGTTTATTAGCGGCGGACAATGAGCAGTTCTTC CASSLLAADNEQFF
TRBJ1-1 TRBV7-6 . . TGTGCCAGCAGCTTAGCGCGTTCGGGGGTCACTGAAGCTTTCTTT CASSLARSGVTEAFF
TRBJ1-2 TRBV28 . . TGTGCCAGCAGTGTTGGGGGGGCAGGCTATGGCTACACCTTC CASSVGGAGYGYTF
TRBJ2-2 TRBV5-1 . . TGCGCCAGCAGCTTGCTGAGTTTCGAAACCGGGGAGCTGTTTTTT CASSLLSFETGELFF